These 8 T cell receptor beta chains were sequenced from one sample in a study of cytomegalovirus exposure and HLA in healthy donors. TCRdb's table, derived via immunoSEQ multiplex PCR, lists solely in-frame clones and lacks some. The data show about 56,000 clones, approximately 93% seen once. The material sequenced was PBMCs. All receptors come from a woman aged 18-29 years in good health and CMV-seronegative.

The chain has TRBV29-1 and TRBJ1-2; 8 bases align to TRBD1. V trimming: 4 bases; J trimming: 3 bases; junction bases outside the gene matches: 16. Looked up from germline, CDR1 is SQVTM and CDR2 is ANQGSEA. The CDR3 consists of 17 residues. The CDR3 region is CSVVPLLDRGGDYGYTF. The DNA for the CDR3 is TGCAGCGTTGTCCCTCTCCTCGACAGGGGAGGTGACTATGGCTACACCTTC.

The gene calls are TRBV5-4 and TRBJ2-3; the D gene is possibly TRBD2 (6 bases). Trimming removed 2 bases from V and 3 bases from J, with 10 bases in between. The CDR3 runs to 14 residues. Germline assignment: CDR1 SGHNT and CDR2 YYREEE (reference sequence). CDR3 in DNA: TGTGCCAGCAGCTTTAGACGGGGGACAGATACGCAGTATTTT. Encoded protein: CASSFRRGTDTQYF.

DNA for the CDR3: TGTGCCAGCAGTTACTCTGAGGGAGAAGGGTACGAGCAGTACGTC. Its protein product is CASSYSEGEGYEQYV. The V and J genes are TRBV6-6 and TRBJ2-7, with a weak D call TRBD2 (5 bases). The CDR3 is made up of 15 amino acids. Germline lookup yields CDR1 MNHNY and CDR2 SVGAGI (reference sequence). V lost 0 bases and J 4 bases, leaving 13 bases between the germline ends.

This rearrangement joins TRBV5-5 to TRBJ1-6; TRBD1 might be the D (6 bases). This CDR3 has 15 amino acids. The ends were cut back, 1 base at V and 6 bases at J, with 11 bases in the middle. The germline CDR1 and CDR2 sequences are SGHKS and YYEKEE (reference sequence). CDR3 region: CASSLYGQPNSPLHF. The CDR3 region has the DNA TGTGCCAGCAGCTTGTATGGACAGCCTAATTCACCCCTCCACTTT.

The chain combines TRBV5-1 with TRBJ2-5; 7 bases align to TRBD1. The trim removed 6 bases at V and 9 bases at J, leaving 14 bases unmatched. Germline V gene sequence: CDR1 SGHRS, CDR2 YFSETQ. There are 14 residues in the CDR3. The CDR3 spells CASNRDSPAGPQYF. The CDR3, as DNA: TGCGCCAGCAACCGGGACAGCCCCGCCGGGCCCCAGTACTTC.

This rearrangement joins TRBV7-9 to TRBJ2-2, with a possible D match to TRBD1 (5 bases). CDR3 size: 12 residues. V lost 8 bases, J lost 7 bases, and 11 bases lay in between. Per the germline V gene, CDR1 is SEHNR and CDR2 is FQNEAQ (reference sequence). CDR3 in amino acids: CASERGSGELFF. CDR3 nucleotide sequence: TGTGCCAGCGAAAGGGGTAGCGGGGAGCTGTTTTTT.

V is TRBV15 and J is TRBJ1-2; no definite D call. CDR3 length: 16 residues. The germline V and J ends were trimmed by 3 bases and 0 bases, with 14 bases remaining between them. Germline V CDR1 and CDR2: LNHNV, YYDKDF (reference sequence). The CDR3 nucleotides are TGTGCCACCAGCAGGGTTAAAGAGACATCTAACTATGGCTACACCTTC. Translating gives CATSRVKETSNYGYTF.

This rearrangement joins TRBV30 to TRBJ2-3; possibly TRBD2 for D (6 bases). Trimming shortened V by 1 base and J by 1 base, and 9 bases separated the two germline ends. The CDR3 is 14 residues long. The germline gives CDR1 GTSNPN, CDR2 SVGIG (reference sequence). CDR3 coding DNA: TGTGCCTGGAGTGGCGGGGCAGGCACAGATACGCAGTATTTT. It is translated as CAWSGGAGTDTQYF.